This T cell receptor beta chain was profiled in a study of OX40 agonist ivuxolimab in advanced cancers. The germline CDR1 and CDR2 sequences are SGHNT and YENEEA. There are 14 residues in the CDR3. V lost 3 bases and J lost 1, with 4 bases in between. The data were produced by immunoSEQ multiplex PCR, yet TCRdb's version contains in-frame clones alone and is incomplete. The repertoire holds about 83,000 clones, with 75% to 95% as singletons. Specimen: CD4+ or CD8+ T cells sorted from blood, collected in a trial of the OX40 agonist ivuxolimab. The source is an adult with an advanced solid tumor such as melanoma, head and neck, liver or kidney cancer. The chain has TRBV11-3 and TRBJ2-6; D is unresolved. Here the CDR3 reads CASSFESGANVLTF. The DNA of the CDR3 is TGTGCCAGCAGCTTCGAGTCTGGGGCCAACGTCCTGACTTTC.